The 20 T cell receptor beta chains below come from one sample, sequenced in a study of PD-1 blockade in classical Hodgkin lymphoma. Brentuximab vedotin exposure varied, and every patient relapsed after autologous stem cell transplantation. The table came from immunoSEQ multiplex PCR; TCRdb's copy has only in-frame clones and leaves some out. In the table there are about 62,000 clones, around 88% of which are singletons. The sample consisted of peripheral blood mononuclear cells (PBMCs), taken at baseline. The receptors originated from a human donor with classical Hodgkin lymphoma.

The chain uses TRBV19 and TRBJ1-2; D gene ambiguous. The V gene's germline CDR1 is LNHDA and CDR2 SQIVND (reference sequence). The CDR3 is 12 residues long. V lost 2 bases and J lost 8, with 9 bases in between. CDR3 in DNA: TGTGCCAGTAGTATAAACAGTCGGGGCTACACCTTC. Protein: CASSINSRGYTF.

This clone was counted a few times. This chain links TRBV13 with TRBJ2-3, with TRBD2 as a possible D gene (5 bases). Trimming took 0 bases from V and 5 from J, leaving 9 bases between them. The CDR3 consists of 14 residues. Germline CDR1 is PRHDT and CDR2 is FYEKMQ (reference sequence). Here the CDR3 reads CASSLGAREDTQYF. DNA for the CDR3: TGTGCCAGCAGCTTAGGCGCTCGGGAAGATACGCAGTATTTT.

V is TRBV11-2 and J is TRBJ1-4; 7 nucleotides agree with TRBD1. The CDR3 has 14 residues. J lost 4 bases, V lost 5 bases, and 4 bases had no gene match. CDR1 is SGHAT, CDR2 FQNNGV, per germline. The CDR3 coding sequence is TGTGCCAGCAGCCTAGGGACAGTTAATGAAAAACTGTTTTTT. Translated: CASSLGTVNEKLFF.

The chain employs TRBV7-9 and TRBJ2-7, with D perhaps TRBD1 (6 bases). Trimming took off 6 bases at V and 0 bases at J, with 15 bases between the two ends. CDR3 length equals 15 residues. In germline, CDR1 is SEHNR, CDR2 FQNEAQ (reference sequence). CDR3 residues: CASSLGTLSSYEQYF. CDR3 in DNA: TGTGCCAGCAGTTTGGGGACACTGAGCTCCTACGAGCAGTACTTC.

V gene TRBV19 combines with J gene TRBJ1-3, with D hard to call. This CDR3 region has 15 residues. Germline lookup yields CDR1 LNHDA and CDR2 SQIVND (reference sequence). V was shortened by 2 bases and J by 4 bases, with 12 bases between the two germline ends. For the CDR3, the DNA is TGTGCCAGTAGTATATCCGCAGTAGCGGGAAACACCATATATTTT. This codes for CASSISAVAGNTIYF.

V usage is TRBV7-3 and J usage is TRBJ2-3; either TRBD1 or TRBD2 may supply D (6 bases each). The germline V gene has CDR1 SGHTA and CDR2 FQGTGA. Trimming took off 2 bases at V and 6 bases at J, with 12 bases between the two ends. The CDR3 covers 14 residues. The DNA for the CDR3 is TGTGCCAGCAGCTTATCGGGGGCGCAGGATACGCAGTATTTT. This sequence encodes CASSLSGAQDTQYF.

V is TRBV7-6 and J is TRBJ2-7; TRBD1 agrees at 9 bases. The CDR3 is made up of 16 amino acids. Germline V gene data show CDR1 as SGHVS and CDR2 as FNYEAQ. V shed 4 bases, J shed 2 bases, and the junction held 9 bases outside the gene matches. CDR3 region: CASSSPGQGVPYEQYF. Written as DNA, the CDR3 is TGTGCCAGCAGCTCACCGGGACAGGGCGTTCCCTACGAGCAGTACTTC.

The rearrangement uses TRBV9 and TRBJ2-3, with TRBD2 identical over 9 bases. This CDR3 has 16 amino acids. In germline, CDR1 is SGDLS, CDR2 YYNGEE. With 4 bases clipped from V and 0 bases from J, the junction kept 6 bases outside the gene matches. The CDR3 nucleotides read TGTGCCAGCAGCTCTCGACTAGCGGAAAGCACAGATACGCAGTATTTT. Its protein is CASSSRLAESTDTQYF. The full variable domain, in which reference TRBV9 and TRBJ2-3 provide the parts outside the CDR3, is DSGVTQTPKHLITATGQRVTLRCSPRSGDLSVYWYQQSLDQGLQFLIQYYNGEERAKGNILERFSAQQFPDLHSELNLSSLELGDSALYFCASSSRLAESTDTQYFGPGTRLTVL.

The gene calls are TRBV9 and TRBJ2-7; TRBD2 agrees at 10 bases. V gave up 0 bases and J gave up 2 bases; unmatched junction bases: 5. Germline assignment: CDR1 SGDLS and CDR2 YYNGEE. The CDR3 extends over 16 amino acids. The CDR3 region has the DNA TGTGCCAGCAGCGTAGCTGCCAGCGGGGGGGCCTACGAGCAGTACTTC. This gives the protein CASSVAASGGAYEQYF.

V is TRBV6-1 and J is TRBJ1-1, with 7 bases fitting TRBD1. The J segment lost 7 bases and the V segment lost 1 base, leaving 6 bases of the junction unmatched. The CDR3 loop spans 14 amino acids. Per germline, CDR1 MNHNS and CDR2 SASEGT. DNA for the CDR3: TGTGCCAGCAGTGAAGTCCGGACAGGTAGTGAAGCTTTCTTT. It codes for CASSEVRTGSEAFF.

The rearrangement uses TRBV27 and TRBJ2-7; TRBD1 agrees at 7 bases. The CDR3 has 12 residues. Germline V gives CDR1 MNHEY, CDR2 SMNVEV (reference sequence). J was trimmed by 11 bases and V by 4 bases; bases with no gene match: 8. The CDR3 bases are TGTGCCAGCAGTTCATTACCGGGACAGAAGTACTTC. Translated, it gives CASSSLPGQKYF.

V is TRBV27 and J is TRBJ1-1; no reliable D call. V was cut by 2 bases and J by 0 bases, with 16 bases left in between. The CDR3 length is 17 residues. CDR1 and CDR2 from the germline V gene are MNHEY and SMNVEV (reference sequence). In nucleotides, the CDR3 is TGTGCCAGCAGTTTAGTCTCGGGTTGGCAGGTGAACACTGAAGCTTTCTTT. It is translated as CASSLVSGWQVNTEAFF.

The V gene is TRBV5-4, the J gene TRBJ1-4, with 9 nucleotides matching TRBD1. Germline V gene sequence: CDR1 SGHNT, CDR2 YYREEE (reference sequence). V shed 3 bases and J 8 bases; nucleotides not matched to a gene: 5. This CDR3 has 14 amino acids. The DNA for the CDR3 is TGTGCCAGCAGCTCCGGGACAGGGAGGGAAAAACTGTTTTTT. As protein: CASSSGTGREKLFF.

The chain has TRBV9 and TRBJ2-5; the D is unclear. The CDR3 length is 15 residues. V was cut by 2 bases and J by 5 bases, with 16 bases left in between. CDR1 and CDR2 (germline): SGDLS, YYNGEE. CDR3 sequence (DNA): TGTGCCAGCAGCGTTGGGGTCTCCGGTTGGGAGACCCAGTACTTC. Translation gives CASSVGVSGWETQYF. The full variable domain, rest sourced from reference TRBV9 and TRBJ2-5, is DSGVTQTPKHLITATGQRVTLRCSPRSGDLSVYWYQQSLDQGLQFLIQYYNGEERAKGNILERFSAQQFPDLHSELNLSSLELGDSALYFCASSVGVSGWETQYFGPGTRLLVL.

The rearrangement links TRBV7-9 to TRBJ1-2; TRBD1 aligns across 7 bases. The V and J ends lost 0 bases and 11 bases, in that order; junction bases with no gene match: 3. Germline CDR1 SEHNR, CDR2 FQNEAQ (reference sequence). The CDR3 covers 12 residues. The CDR3 reads CASSLAQGIYTF. The CDR3 region has the DNA TGTGCCAGCAGCTTAGCACAGGGGATATACACCTTC. Full variable domain (missing parts from reference TRBV7-9 and TRBJ1-2): DTGVSQNPRHKITKRGQNVTFRCDPISEHNRLYWYRQTLGQGPEFLTYFQNEAQLEKSRLLSDRFSAERPKGSFSTLEIQRTEQGDSAMYLCASSLAQGIYTFGSGTRLTVV.

The chain recombines TRBV18 with TRBJ2-1; 8 bases agree with TRBD1. The junction had 5 bases not matched to a gene; V was cut back by 5 bases and J by 8 bases. This CDR3 contains 13 residues. Germline assignment: CDR1 KGHSH and CDR2 LQKENI. This CDR3 reads CASSSQQGDEQFF. Here the CDR3 DNA reads TGTGCCAGCTCATCGCAACAGGGGGATGAGCAGTTCTTC.

The chain uses TRBV10-3 and TRBJ2-2; 7 bases fit TRBD2. After removal of 2 bases from V and 0 bases from J, the junction contained 0 bases not matched to a gene. The CDR3 is 15 residues long. The germline V gene encodes CDR1 ENHRY and CDR2 SYGVKD. CDR3 sequence: CAISERGANTGELFF. The CDR3 coding sequence is TGTGCCATCAGTGAGCGGGGGGCGAACACCGGGGAGCTGTTTTTT.

The V gene is TRBV7-2, the J gene TRBJ1-1; D is unresolved. The CDR3 has 12 amino acids. Germline CDR1 reads SGHTA; CDR2 reads FQGNSA. The V end was cut by 5 bases, the J end by 0 bases, with 4 bases between. The DNA for the CDR3 is TGTGCCAGCAGCAAGGTGAACACTGAAGCTTTCTTT. This encodes CASSKVNTEAFF.

The chain's CDR3 is CASSHEGEEKLFF. CDR3 nucleotide sequence: TGTGCCAGCTCCCATGAGGGGGAGGAAAAACTGTTTTTT. The chain has TRBV27 and TRBJ1-4, with a weak D call TRBD1 (6 bases). Germline CDR1 MNHEY, CDR2 SMNVEV (reference sequence). The length of the CDR3 is 13 residues. Deletions cut 8 bases from V and 8 bases from J, with 15 bases between.

CDR3 in amino acids: CASSGPQGQKETQYF. The CDR3 DNA reads as TGTGCCAGCAGTGGCCCACAGGGACAAAAAGAGACCCAGTACTTC. This rearrangement joins TRBV6-6 to TRBJ2-5; maybe TRBD1 (6 bases). CDR3 size: 15 residues. With 5 bases removed from V and 3 bases from J, the gap between germline ends came to 16 bases. Germline CDR1 MNHNY, CDR2 SVGAGI (reference sequence).